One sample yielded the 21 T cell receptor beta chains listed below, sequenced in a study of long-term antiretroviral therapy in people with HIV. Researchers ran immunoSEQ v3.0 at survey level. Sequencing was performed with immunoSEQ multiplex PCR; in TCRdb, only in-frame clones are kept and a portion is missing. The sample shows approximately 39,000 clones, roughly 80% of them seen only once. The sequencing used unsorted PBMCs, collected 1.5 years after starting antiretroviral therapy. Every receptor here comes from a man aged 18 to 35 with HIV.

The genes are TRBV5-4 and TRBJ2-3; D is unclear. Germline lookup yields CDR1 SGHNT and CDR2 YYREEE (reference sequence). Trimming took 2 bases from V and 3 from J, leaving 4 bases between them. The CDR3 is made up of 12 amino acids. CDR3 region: CASSFRTDTQYF. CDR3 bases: TGTGCCAGCAGCTTTCGTACAGATACGCAGTATTTT.

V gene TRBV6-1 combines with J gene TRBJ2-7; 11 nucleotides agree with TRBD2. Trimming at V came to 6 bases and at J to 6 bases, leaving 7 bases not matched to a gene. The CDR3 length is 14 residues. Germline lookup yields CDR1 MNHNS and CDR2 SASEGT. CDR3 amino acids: CASRALAGASEQYF. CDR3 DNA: TGTGCCAGCAGAGCACTAGCGGGAGCTTCCGAGCAGTACTTC.

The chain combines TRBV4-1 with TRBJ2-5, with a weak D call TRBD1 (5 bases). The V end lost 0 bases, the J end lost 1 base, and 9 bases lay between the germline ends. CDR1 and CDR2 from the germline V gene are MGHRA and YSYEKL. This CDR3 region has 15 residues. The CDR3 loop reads CASSQEGQSQETQYF. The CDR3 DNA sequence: TGCGCCAGCAGCCAAGAGGGGCAAAGCCAAGAGACCCAGTACTTC.

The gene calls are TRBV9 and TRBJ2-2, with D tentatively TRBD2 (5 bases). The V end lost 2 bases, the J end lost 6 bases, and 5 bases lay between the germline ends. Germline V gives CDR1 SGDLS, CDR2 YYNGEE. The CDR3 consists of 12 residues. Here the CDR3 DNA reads TGTGCCAGCAGCGTTAGCGCCGGGGAGCTGTTTTTT. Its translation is CASSVSAGELFF.

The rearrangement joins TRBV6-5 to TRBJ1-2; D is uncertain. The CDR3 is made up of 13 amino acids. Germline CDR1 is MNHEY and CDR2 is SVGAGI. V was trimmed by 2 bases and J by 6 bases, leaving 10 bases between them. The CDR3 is CASSYREGNGYTF. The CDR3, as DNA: TGTGCCAGCAGTTACAGAGAAGGGAATGGCTACACCTTC.

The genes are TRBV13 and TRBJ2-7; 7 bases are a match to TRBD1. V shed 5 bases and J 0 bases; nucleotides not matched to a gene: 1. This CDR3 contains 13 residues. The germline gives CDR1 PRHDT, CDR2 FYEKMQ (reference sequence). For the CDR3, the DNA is TGTGCCAGCAGCCGGGACAGCTCCTACGAGCAGTACTTC. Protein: CASSRDSSYEQYF.

The CDR3 is CASSLSRDYSYNEQFF. DNA for the CDR3: TGTGCCAGCAGTCTTTCCCGGGACTACTCCTACAATGAGCAGTTCTTC. This chain uses TRBV6-6 with TRBJ2-1; 7 nucleotides agree with TRBD2. Trimming removed 5 bases from V and 0 bases from J; junction bases left unmatched: 7. The CDR3 totals 16 residues. The germline V gene encodes CDR1 MNHNY and CDR2 SVGAGI (reference sequence).

CDR3 in amino acids: CASSGNPSGQGFDEQYF. In nucleotides, the CDR3 is TGTGCCAGCAGTGGGAACCCATCGGGACAGGGGTTCGACGAGCAGTACTTC. The chain carries TRBV2 and TRBJ2-7, with TRBD1 identical over 10 bases. CDR3 length: 17 amino acids. With 4 bases clipped from V and 5 bases from J, the junction kept 14 bases outside the gene matches. Germline V CDR1 and CDR2: SNHLY, FYNNEI.

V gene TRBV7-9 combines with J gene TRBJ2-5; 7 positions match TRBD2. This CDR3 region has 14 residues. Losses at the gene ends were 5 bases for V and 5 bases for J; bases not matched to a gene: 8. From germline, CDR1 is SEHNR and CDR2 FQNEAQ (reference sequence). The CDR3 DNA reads TGTGCCAGCAGCCAAGCGGGGACCCAGGAGACCCAGTACTTC. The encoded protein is CASSQAGTQETQYF.

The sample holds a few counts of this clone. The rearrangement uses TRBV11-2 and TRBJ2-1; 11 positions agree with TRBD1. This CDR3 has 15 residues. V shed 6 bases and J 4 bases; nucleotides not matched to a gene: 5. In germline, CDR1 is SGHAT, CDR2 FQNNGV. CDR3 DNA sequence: TGTGCCAGCAGGTGGGGACAGGGGGGATACAATGAGCAGTTCTTC. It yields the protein CASRWGQGGYNEQFF.

Here the CDR3 reads CASSPSVTNEKLFF. CDR3 DNA: TGTGCCAGCAGTCCGAGCGTAACTAATGAAAAACTGTTTTTT. The chain combines TRBV6-5 with TRBJ1-4; no clear D gene. Per the germline V gene, CDR1 is MNHEY and CDR2 is SVGAGI. V shed 5 bases and J shed 1 base, with 8 bases lying between them. This CDR3 comprises 14 residues.

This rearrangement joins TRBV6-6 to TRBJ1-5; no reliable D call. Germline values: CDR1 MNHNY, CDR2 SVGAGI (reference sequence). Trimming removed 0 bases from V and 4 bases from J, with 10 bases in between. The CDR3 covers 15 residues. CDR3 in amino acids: CASSYSIPGNQPQHF. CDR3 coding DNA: TGTGCCAGCAGTTACTCCATTCCGGGGAATCAGCCCCAGCATTTT.

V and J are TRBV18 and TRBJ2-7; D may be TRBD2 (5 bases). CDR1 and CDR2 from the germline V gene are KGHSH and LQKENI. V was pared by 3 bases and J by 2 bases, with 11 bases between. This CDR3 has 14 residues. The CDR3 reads CASSPRGSAYEQYF. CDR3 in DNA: TGTGCCAGCTCACCCCGAGGTAGCGCCTACGAGCAGTACTTC.

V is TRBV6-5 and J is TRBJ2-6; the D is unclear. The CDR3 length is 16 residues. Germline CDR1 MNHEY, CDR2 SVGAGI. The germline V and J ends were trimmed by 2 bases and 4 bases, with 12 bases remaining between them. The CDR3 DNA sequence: TGTGCCAGCAGTTACGGGTGGCTAACCGGGGCCAACGTCCTGACTTTC. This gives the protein CASSYGWLTGANVLTF.

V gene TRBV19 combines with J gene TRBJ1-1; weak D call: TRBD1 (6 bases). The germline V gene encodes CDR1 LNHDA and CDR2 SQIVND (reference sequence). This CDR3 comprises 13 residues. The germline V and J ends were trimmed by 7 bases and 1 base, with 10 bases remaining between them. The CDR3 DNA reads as TGTGCCAGTACTCTAGGGGGGAACACTGAAGCTTTCTTT. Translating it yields CASTLGGNTEAFF.

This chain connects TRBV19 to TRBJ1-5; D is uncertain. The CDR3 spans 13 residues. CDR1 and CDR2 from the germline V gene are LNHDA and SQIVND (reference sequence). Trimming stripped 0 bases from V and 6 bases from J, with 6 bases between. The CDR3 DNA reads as TGTGCCAGTAGTATAGATCGGGGTCAGCCCCAGCATTTT. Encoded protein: CASSIDRGQPQHF.

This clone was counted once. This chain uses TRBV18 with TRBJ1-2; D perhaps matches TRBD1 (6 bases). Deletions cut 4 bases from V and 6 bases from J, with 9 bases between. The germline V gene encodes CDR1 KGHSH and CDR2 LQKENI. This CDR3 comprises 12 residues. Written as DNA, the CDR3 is TGTGCCAGCTCACTGGACAGAAATGGCTACACCTTC. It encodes CASSLDRNGYTF.

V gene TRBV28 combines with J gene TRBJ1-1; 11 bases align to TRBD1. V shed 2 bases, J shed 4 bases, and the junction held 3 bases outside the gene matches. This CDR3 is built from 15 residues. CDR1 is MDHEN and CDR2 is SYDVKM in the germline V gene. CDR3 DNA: TGTGCCAGCAGTTTAAGCGGGACAGGGGGCACTGAAGCTTTCTTT. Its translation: CASSLSGTGGTEAFF.

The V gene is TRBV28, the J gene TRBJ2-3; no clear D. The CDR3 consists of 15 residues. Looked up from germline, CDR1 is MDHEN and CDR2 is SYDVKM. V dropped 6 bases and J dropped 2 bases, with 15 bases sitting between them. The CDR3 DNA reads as TGTGCCAGCAGCCCACCCGCAGCCACCACAGATACGCAGTATTTT. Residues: CASSPPAATTDTQYF.

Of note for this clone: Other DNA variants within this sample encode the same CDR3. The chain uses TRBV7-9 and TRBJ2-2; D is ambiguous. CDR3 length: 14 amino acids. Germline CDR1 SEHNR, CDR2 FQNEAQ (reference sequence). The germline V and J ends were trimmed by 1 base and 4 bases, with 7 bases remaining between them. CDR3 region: CASSLVGSTGELFF. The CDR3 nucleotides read TGTGCCAGCAGCTTAGTGGGCAGCACCGGGGAGCTGTTTTTT.

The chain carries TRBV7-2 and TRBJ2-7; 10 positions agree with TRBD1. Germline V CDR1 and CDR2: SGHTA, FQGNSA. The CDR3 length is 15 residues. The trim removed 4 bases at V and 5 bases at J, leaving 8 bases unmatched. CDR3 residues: CASSSLTGQGNEQYF. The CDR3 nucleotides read TGTGCCAGCAGCTCCCTTACGGGACAGGGGAACGAGCAGTACTTC.